One and the same sample provided the 18 T cell receptor beta chains below, sequenced in a study of human T cells and chemical hapten exposure. TCRdb itself ran the RACE reads through MiXCR, one entry per CDR3 protein. This sample yields roughly 160,000 distinct CDR3 sequences, of which more than 14% are seen a single time; less than 2% belongs to the top ten. Described time point: patch test 1, 2 weeks after DPC sensitization. Treatment in this sample: therapeutic diphenylcyclopropenone sensitization with weekly scalp DPC. The sample was whole blood, taken in connection with sensitization to the hapten diphenylcyclopropenone (DPC). The receptor source for this set is a woman in her 30s with alopecia areata. Some clones in this sample may be carry-over from other donors' samples.

This clonotype was recorded many times. The V and J genes are TRBV12-3 or TRBV12-4 and TRBJ2-2; D is tentatively TRBD1 or TRBD2 (6 bases each). V was trimmed by 0 bases and J by 1 base, leaving 12 bases between them. The length of the CDR3 is 17 residues. The CDR3 reads CASSLAHGGWNTGELFF. The CDR3 bases are TGTGCCAGCAGTTTAGCGCACGGGGGCTGGAACACCGGGGAGCTGTTTTTT.

V gene TRBV7-9 combines with J gene TRBJ2-7; a weak D match, TRBD2 (5 bases). Germline CDR1 reads SEHNR; CDR2 reads FQNEAQ (reference sequence). The CDR3 loop spans 12 amino acids. V lost 3 bases to trimming and J lost 5 bases, with 8 bases between them. The DNA of the CDR3 is TGTGCCAGCAGCTTTTCCGGGGACGAGCAGTACTTC. This gives the protein CASSFSGDEQYF. The entire variable domain, with the rest obtained from reference TRBV7-9 and TRBJ2-7, is as follows: DTGVSQNPRHKITKRGQNVTFRCDPISEHNRLYWYRQTLGQGPEFLTYFQNEAQLEKSRLLSDRFSAERPKGSFSTLEIQRTEQGDSAMYLCASSFSGDEQYFGPGTRLTVT.

This clonotype has ten or more counts. This chain links TRBV7-2 with TRBJ2-1; D possibly corresponds to TRBD2 (5 bases). V was trimmed by 4 bases and J by 6 bases, leaving 10 bases between them. The CDR3 spans 13 residues. Germline V gene lookup returns CDR1 SGHTA and CDR2 FQGNSA. CDR3 region: CASSWTVGNEQFF. CDR3 bases: TGTGCCAGCAGCTGGACTGTTGGCAATGAGCAGTTCTTC. The whole variable domain, remainder taken from reference TRBV7-2 and TRBJ2-1, is GAGVSQSPSNKVTEKGKDVELRCDPISGHTALYWYRQSLGQGLEFLIYFQGNSAPDKSGLPSDRFSAERTGGSVSTLTIQRTQQEDSAVYLCASSWTVGNEQFFGPGTRLTVL.

A few counts support this clonotype. The rearrangement uses TRBV7-9 and TRBJ2-1; 8 bases are a match to TRBD2. The CDR3 totals 15 residues. Germline loops: CDR1 SEHNR, CDR2 FQNEAQ (reference sequence). V shed 5 bases, J shed 6 bases, and the junction held 9 bases outside the gene matches. In nucleotides, the CDR3 is TGTGCCAGCAGCCATCGAAGCGGGAGTCTCAATGAGCAGTTCTTC. It encodes CASSHRSGSLNEQFF.

This clonotype was observed many times. The chain has TRBV12-3 or TRBV12-4 and TRBJ2-2; D possibly uses TRBD1 or TRBD2 (6 bases each). The CDR3 totals 14 residues. The V and J ends lost 5 bases and 7 bases respectively, with 14 bases between them. CDR3 sequence (DNA): TGTGCCAGCAGTCCGCGGACAGCGGGCGGGGAGCTGTTTTTT. Its translation: CASSPRTAGGELFF.

This clonotype was detected a few times. The V call is TRBV29-1, the J call TRBJ1-2; possible D gene TRBD1, 5 bases. The V end lost 5 bases, the J end lost 8 bases, and 12 bases lay between the germline ends. The CDR3 length is 11 residues. Germline CDR1 SQVTM, CDR2 ANQGSEA. CDR3 in amino acids: CSVPRAPGYTF. The DNA for the CDR3 is TGCAGCGTTCCCAGGGCACCAGGCTACACCTTC. The entire variable domain, with the rest obtained from reference TRBV29-1 and TRBJ1-2, is as follows: SAVISQKPSRDICQRGTSLTIQCQVDSQVTMMFWYRQQPGQSLTLIATANQGSEATYESGFVIDKFPISRPNLTFSTLTVSNMSPEDSSIYLCSVPRAPGYTFGSGTRLTVV.

This clonotype was counted between two and nine times. The gene calls are TRBV28 and TRBJ2-4, with TRBD1 matching 7 bases. This CDR3 has 16 amino acids. The trim removed 1 base at V and 1 base at J, leaving 4 bases unmatched. CDR1 and CDR2 from the germline V gene are MDHEN and SYDVKM. This CDR3 is CASSLFSQGAKNIQYF. The CDR3 DNA is TGTGCCAGCAGTTTATTTTCACAGGGGGCCAAAAACATTCAGTACTTC.

The sample holds a few counts of this clonotype. V gene TRBV2 combines with J gene TRBJ2-1; 11 bases align to TRBD2. The CDR3 is 15 residues long. Germline CDR1 and CDR2: SNHLY and FYNNEI. V trimming: 5 bases; J trimming: 3 bases; junction bases outside the gene matches: 3. In DNA form, the CDR3 reads TGTGCCAGCAGTTTACTAGCGGGAGACTACAATGAGCAGTTCTTC. Protein: CASSLLAGDYNEQFF.

This clonotype has only a few counts. J is TRBJ2-7 and V is TRBV6-2 or TRBV6-3; 8 nucleotides align to TRBD1. The length of the CDR3 is 15 residues. The V segment lost 5 bases and the J segment 3 bases; nucleotides outside the gene matches: 9. The germline V gene has CDR1 MNHEY and CDR2 SVGEGT. CDR3 sequence: CASSRPGTGLYEQYF. The CDR3 nucleotides are TGTGCCAGCAGTCGCCCCGGGACAGGCCTCTACGAGCAGTACTTC.

This clonotype was recorded many times. Germline is not matched at one junction end, which may reflect a read error. This chain's CDR3 is CASSASFSSEQYF. The CDR3 bases are TGTGCCAGCAGTGCCTCCTTCTCCTCCGAGCAGTACTTC. V usage is TRBV25-1 and J usage is TRBJ2-7; D remains unclear. Germline CDR1 MGHDK, CDR2 SYGVNS. The CDR3 sequence is 13 residues long.

In this sample, this clonotype turned up a few times. The chain combines TRBV3-1 with TRBJ2-3, with unresolved D. The CDR3 extends over 14 amino acids. Trimming shortened V by 4 bases and J by 0 bases, and 8 bases separated the two germline ends. CDR1 is LGHDT, CDR2 YNNKEL, per germline (reference sequence). CDR3 nucleotide sequence: TGTGCCAGCAGCCCCGCAAGAAGCACAGATACGCAGTATTTT. Translating it yields CASSPARSTDTQYF.

This chain links TRBV7-9 with TRBJ2-7; maybe TRBD1 (6 bases). This CDR3 spans 14 amino acids. Germline-derived CDR1 and CDR2 are SEHNR and FQNEAQ (reference sequence). Trimming shortened V by 4 bases and J by 1 base, and 11 bases separated the two germline ends. Here the CDR3 DNA reads TGTGCCAGCAGCTGGACAGCGCTTTCCTACGAGCAGTACTTC. Translating gives CASSWTALSYEQYF.

The rearrangement uses TRBV5-4 and TRBJ2-3, with no clear D. CDR3 length equals 13 residues. V shed 2 bases and J shed 0 bases, with 4 bases lying between them. Germline loops: CDR1 SGHNT, CDR2 YYREEE (reference sequence). The CDR3 sequence is CASSFQSTDTQYF. The CDR3 DNA follows: TGTGCCAGCAGCTTTCAGAGCACAGATACGCAGTATTTT.

The chain carries TRBV28 and TRBJ1-1; D remains ambiguous. With 11 bases removed from V and 1 base from J, the gap between germline ends came to 14 bases. Germline V CDR1 and CDR2: MDHEN, SYDVKM. The CDR3 is made up of 13 amino acids. The CDR3 region has the DNA TGTGCCGGCACGAAATTCTCGAACACTGAAGCTTTCTTT. The encoded protein is CAGTKFSNTEAFF. The entire variable domain, with the rest obtained from reference TRBV28 and TRBJ1-1, is as follows: DVKVTQSSRYLVKRTGEKVFLECVQDMDHENMFWYRQDPGLGLRLIYFSYDVKMKEKGDIPEGYSVSREKKERFSLILESASTNQTSMYLCAGTKFSNTEAFFGQGTRLTVV.

The rearrangement uses TRBV20-1 and TRBJ2-7, with D possibly being TRBD1 or TRBD2 (5 bases each). The CDR3 is made up of 13 amino acids. The germline V gene encodes CDR1 DFQATT and CDR2 SNEGSKA (reference sequence). Between the trimmed V and J ends, which lost 4 bases and 2 bases, there was a span of 12 bases. For the CDR3, the DNA is TGCAGTGCTAATGGGGGACCGCCCTACGAGCAGTACTTC. Translating gives CSANGGPPYEQYF.

This clonotype was observed at least ten times. The rearrangement uses TRBV19 and TRBJ1-5, with D uncertain. Trimming left V 10 bases short and J 0 bases short, with 10 bases between. Germline V lookup: CDR1 LNHDA, CDR2 SQIVND (reference sequence). The CDR3 covers 13 residues. The chain's CDR3 is CATGGFSNQPQHF. In DNA form, the CDR3 reads TGTGCCACGGGAGGGTTTAGCAATCAGCCCCAGCATTTT.

The chain has TRBV7-9 and TRBJ2-7, with D possibly being TRBD2 (6 bases). In germline, CDR1 is SEHNR, CDR2 FQNEAQ (reference sequence). The CDR3 totals 16 residues. Trimming took 1 base from V and 0 from J, leaving 13 bases between them. The CDR3 is CASSLGSGRSSYEQYF. The DNA for the CDR3 is TGTGCCAGCAGCTTAGGGAGCGGGCGGAGCTCCTACGAGCAGTACTTC.

In its sample, this clonotype was seen a few times. V gene TRBV30 combines with J gene TRBJ1-1; 8 bases match TRBD1. Per the germline V gene, CDR1 is GTSNPN and CDR2 is SVGIG (reference sequence). The ends lost 1 base at V and 8 bases at J; junction bases unmatched: 3. This CDR3 has 12 amino acids. The CDR3 coding sequence is TGTGCCTGGAGTGGCGGACAGGGCGAAGCTTTCTTT. Its translation: CAWSGGQGEAFF.